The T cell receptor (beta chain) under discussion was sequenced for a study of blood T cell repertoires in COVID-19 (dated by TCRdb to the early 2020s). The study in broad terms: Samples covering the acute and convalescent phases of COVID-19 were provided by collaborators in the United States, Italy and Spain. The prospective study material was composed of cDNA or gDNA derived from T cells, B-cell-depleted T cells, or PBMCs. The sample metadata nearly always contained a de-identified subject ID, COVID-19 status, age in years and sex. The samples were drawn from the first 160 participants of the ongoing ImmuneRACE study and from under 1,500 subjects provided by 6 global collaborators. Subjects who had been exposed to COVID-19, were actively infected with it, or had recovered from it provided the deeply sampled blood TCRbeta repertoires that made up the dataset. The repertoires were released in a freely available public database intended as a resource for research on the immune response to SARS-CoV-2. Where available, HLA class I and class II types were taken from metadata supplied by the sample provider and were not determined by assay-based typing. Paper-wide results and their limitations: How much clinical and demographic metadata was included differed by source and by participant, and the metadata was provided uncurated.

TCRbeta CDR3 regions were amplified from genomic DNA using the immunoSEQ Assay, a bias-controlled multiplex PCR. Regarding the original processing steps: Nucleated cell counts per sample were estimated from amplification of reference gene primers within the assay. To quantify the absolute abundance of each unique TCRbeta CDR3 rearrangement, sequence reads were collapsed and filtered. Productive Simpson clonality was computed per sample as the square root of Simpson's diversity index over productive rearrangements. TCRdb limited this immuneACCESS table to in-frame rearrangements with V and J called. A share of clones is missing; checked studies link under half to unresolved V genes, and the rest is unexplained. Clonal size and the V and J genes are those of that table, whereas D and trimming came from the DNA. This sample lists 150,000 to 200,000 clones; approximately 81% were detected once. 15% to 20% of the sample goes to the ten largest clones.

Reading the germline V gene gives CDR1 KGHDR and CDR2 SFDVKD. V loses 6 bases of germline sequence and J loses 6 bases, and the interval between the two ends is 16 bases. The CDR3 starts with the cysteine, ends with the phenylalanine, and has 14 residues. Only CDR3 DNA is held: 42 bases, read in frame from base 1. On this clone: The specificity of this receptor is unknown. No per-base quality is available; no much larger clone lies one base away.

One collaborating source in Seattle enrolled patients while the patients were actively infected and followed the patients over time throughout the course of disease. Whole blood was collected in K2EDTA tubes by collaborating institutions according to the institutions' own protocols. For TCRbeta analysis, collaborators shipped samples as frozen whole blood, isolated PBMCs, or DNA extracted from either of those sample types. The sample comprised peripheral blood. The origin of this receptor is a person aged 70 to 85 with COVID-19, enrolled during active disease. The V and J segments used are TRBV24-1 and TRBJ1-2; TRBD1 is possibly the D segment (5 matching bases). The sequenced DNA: TGTGCCACCAGTCAGGGCAGGTCCTCGGATGGCTACACCTTC. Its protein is CATSQGRSSDGYTF.